A single sample is the source of the 12 T cell receptor beta chains below, sequenced in a study of Graves' ophthalmopathy and Graves' hyperthyroidism. RNA transcripts served as template for amplifying TCR beta CDR3 sequences. HTBI primers primed a first-round RT-PCR, and a second-round multiplex PCR followed. TCRdb re-called the multiplex PCR reads with MiXCR, one entry per CDR3 protein. The sample contains 650,000 to 900,000 distinct CDR3 sequences, 40% of which appear only once. The sequencing input was peripheral blood. The receptors derive from an adult man with Graves' ophthalmopathy.

This clonotype was counted only a few times. The junction departs from the called germline gene at one end, perhaps through a read error. V is TRBV25-1 and J is TRBJ2-2; D not resolved. CDR3 length equals 11 residues. Germline-derived CDR1 and CDR2 are MGHDK and SYGVNS. The CDR3 nucleotides read TGTGCCAGCGGTGATATGGGGGAGCTGTTTTTT. Encoded protein: CASGDMGELFF.

A note on this clonotype: The junction shows a germline mismatch at one end, possibly a read error. The genes are TRBV29-1 and TRBJ1-6, with D tentatively TRBD1 (5 bases). This CDR3 region has 16 residues. The germline CDR1 and CDR2 sequences are SQVTM and ANQGSEA. CDR3 in amino acids: CAWSYGGSSYNSPLHF. The DNA of the CDR3 is TGTGCCTGGAGTTATGGGGGTAGCTCCTATAATTCACCCCTCCACTTT.

The chain recombines TRBV25-1 with TRBJ2-2; 7 nucleotides align to TRBD2. V was pared by 5 bases and J by 3 bases, with 12 bases of the junction left unmatched. Germline CDR1 and CDR2: MGHDK and SYGVNS. The CDR3 has 17 residues. The CDR3 reads CASSRPASGLHTGELFF. CDR3 DNA: TGTGCCAGCAGTCGCCCTGCTAGCGGTTTGCACACCGGGGAGCTGTTTTTT.

The chain uses TRBV29-1 and TRBJ1-1; 7 bases fit TRBD1. V shed 3 bases, J shed 1 base, and the junction held 8 bases outside the gene matches. The CDR3 loop spans 15 amino acids. In germline, CDR1 is SQVTM, CDR2 ANQGSEA. CDR3 residues: CSVDGTVRSNTEAFF. The CDR3 coding sequence is TGCAGCGTTGATGGGACAGTTCGATCGAACACTGAAGCTTTCTTT.

In the case of this clonotype: The CDR3 end shows no conserved phenylalanine or tryptophan, and so a read error is likely. It is unclear where the CDR3 begins or ends on the DNA, so no DNA is shown, and the CDR3 is as TCRdb lists it. This chain connects TRBV7-9 to TRBJ1-6; the table calls TRBD1, which could not be checked here. Germline assignment: CDR1 SEHNR and CDR2 FQNEAQ (reference sequence). The length of the CDR3 is 11 amino acids, counting both ends. The CDR3 spells CASSLAGHVRS.

The chain combines TRBV11-2 with TRBJ2-7; a possible D gene is TRBD1 (5 bases). The CDR3 has 15 residues. Trimming shortened V by 6 bases and J by 5 bases, and 20 bases separated the two germline ends. Germline V gives CDR1 SGHAT, CDR2 FQNNGV. The CDR3 protein is CASSFLRRVGDEQYF. DNA of the CDR3: TGTGCCAGCAGTTTTTTACGCAGGGTTGGCGACGAGCAGTACTTC.

This clonotype occurred many times. The rearrangement links TRBV11-2 to TRBJ1-1; no clear D. Germline V gene sequence: CDR1 SGHAT, CDR2 FQNNGV. CDR3 size: 11 residues. Trimming took 5 bases from V and 7 from J, leaving 8 bases between them. CDR3 sequence: CASSQWDEAFF. CDR3 bases: TGTGCCAGCAGCCAATGGGATGAAGCTTTCTTT. Supplemented by reference TRBV11-2 and TRBJ1-1, the full variable domain reads EAGVAQSPRYKIIEKRQSVAFWCNPISGHATLYWYQQILGQGPKLLIQFQNNGVVDDSQLPKDRFSAERLKGVDSTLKIQPAKLEDSAVYLCASSQWDEAFFGQGTRLTVV.

Many counts were recorded for this clonotype. The V and J genes are TRBV29-1 and TRBJ1-2; D ambiguous. The CDR3 has 11 residues. Trimming left V 0 bases short and J 7 bases short, with 6 bases between. Germline V gene data show CDR1 as SQVTM and CDR2 as ANQGSEA. As DNA, the CDR3 is TGCAGCGTTGAAGATCCGGGTGGCTACACCTTC. Encoded protein: CSVEDPGGYTF. The full variable domain, with the rest looked up from reference TRBV29-1 and TRBJ1-2, is SAVISQKPSRDICQRGTSLTIQCQVDSQVTMMFWYRQQPGQSLTLIATANQGSEATYESGFVIDKFPISRPNLTFSTLTVSNMSPEDSSIYLCSVEDPGGYTFGSGTRLTVV.

Ten or more counts support this clonotype. The chain combines TRBV5-5 with TRBJ1-2; 8 bases agree with TRBD1. Trimming took 1 base from V and 8 from J; bases not matched to a gene: 7. Germline CDR1 reads SGHKS; CDR2 reads YYEKEE (reference sequence). This CDR3 comprises 14 residues. The CDR3 sequence: CASSLYSGGEGYTF. The CDR3 bases are TGTGCCAGCAGCTTGTATTCAGGGGGCGAAGGCTACACCTTC.

This clonotype appeared many times. This sequence joins TRBV2 and TRBJ1-3; the D is unclear. CDR3 length equals 11 residues. Trimming shortened V by 7 bases and J by 6 bases, and 7 bases separated the two germline ends. Germline CDR1 SNHLY, CDR2 FYNNEI. CDR3 sequence: CASTRSNTIYF. CDR3 in DNA: TGTGCCAGCACCAGATCAAACACCATATATTTT.

The genes are TRBV25-1 and TRBJ1-1; the D is unclear. There are 13 residues in the CDR3. Germline lookup yields CDR1 MGHDK and CDR2 SYGVNS. V dropped 8 bases and J dropped 1 base, with 11 bases sitting between them. CDR3 sequence reads: CASSEGWNTEAFF. The CDR3 nucleotides read TGTGCCAGCTCTGAGGGTTGGAACACTGAAGCTTTCTTT.

A note on this clonotype: Being one base from a much bigger clone, this may be a read error. The chain employs TRBV15 and TRBJ1-2; TRBD1 agrees at 7 bases. Unmatched junction bases numbered 16, after V lost 8 bases and J lost 4 bases. The germline V gene has CDR1 LNHNV and CDR2 YYDKDF (reference sequence). CDR3 length equals 16 residues. The CDR3 is CATRPAGGIVGYGYTF. The CDR3 DNA reads as TGTGCCACCCGCCCGGCAGGGGGAATCGTTGGCTATGGCTACACCTTC.